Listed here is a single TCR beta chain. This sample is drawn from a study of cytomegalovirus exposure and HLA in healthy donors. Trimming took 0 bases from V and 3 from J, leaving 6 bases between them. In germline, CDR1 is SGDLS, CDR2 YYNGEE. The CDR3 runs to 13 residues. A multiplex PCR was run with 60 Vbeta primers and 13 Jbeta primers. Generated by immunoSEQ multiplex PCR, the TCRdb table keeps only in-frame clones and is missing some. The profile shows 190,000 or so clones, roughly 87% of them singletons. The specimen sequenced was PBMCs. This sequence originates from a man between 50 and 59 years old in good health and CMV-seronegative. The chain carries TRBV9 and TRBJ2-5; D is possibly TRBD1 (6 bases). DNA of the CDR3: TGTGCCAGCAGCGTAGACAGGGAAGAGACCCAGTACTTC. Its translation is CASSVDREETQYF.